The text below deals with one T cell receptor (beta chain). The antigen is unknown. Germline V gives CDR1 SGHNT, CDR2 YENEEA. V was clipped by 5 bases and J by 5 bases, with 17 bases between them. CDR3 length equals 15 residues. This entry is derived from a study of lymphopenia after photon versus proton radiotherapy. Study-level findings and limits: Proton therapy kept repertoires fairly stable, unlike photons, which gained effector/memory cells. Survival link was tested only in deceased patients; proton benefit remains a possibility. In patients who died, overall survival fell as post-nadir TCR diversity dropped more. Oligoclonal CD8+ Temra expansion after nadir drove photon patients' diversity drop.

Only in-frame clones appear in the TCRdb table, and some are missing; sequencing was by immunoSEQ multiplex PCR. The repertoire consists of around 18,000 clones, with more than 85% occurring once and the leading ten covering 9% to 10%. The sequences come from peripheral blood, collected from a patient treated with proton-based radiotherapy. V usage is TRBV11-3 and J usage is TRBJ2-3; possibly TRBD1 for D (6 bases). This receptor was obtained from a man between 65 and 85 years old with pancreatic cancer. The CDR3 sequence is CASSDLAGARDTQYF. CDR3 coding DNA: TGTGCCAGCAGCGACCTGGCAGGGGCAAGAGATACGCAGTATTTT.